The TCR beta chain under discussion was sequenced for a study of blood T cell repertoires in COVID-19. Clones were sequenced by immunoSEQ multiplex PCR, and TCRdb holds only the in-frame ones, with some missing. The profile shows around 380,000 clones, 81% of them singletons. With 1 base clipped from V and 7 bases from J, the junction kept 26 bases outside the gene matches. CDR1 is GTSNPN, CDR2 SVGIG, per germline (reference sequence). The CDR3 length is 22 residues. The specimen sequenced was peripheral blood. The clonotype comes from a human donor with acute or convalescent COVID-19. The donor label of this sample is uncertain. V and J are TRBV30 and TRBJ2-1, with TRBD2 matching 12 bases. CDR3 nucleotide sequence: TGTGCCTGGAGTGACCGACCATGGGAGCTAGCGGGGGGGCGAGGGTCTTATAATGAGCAGTTCTTC. Translated: CAWSDRPWELAGGRGSYNEQFF.